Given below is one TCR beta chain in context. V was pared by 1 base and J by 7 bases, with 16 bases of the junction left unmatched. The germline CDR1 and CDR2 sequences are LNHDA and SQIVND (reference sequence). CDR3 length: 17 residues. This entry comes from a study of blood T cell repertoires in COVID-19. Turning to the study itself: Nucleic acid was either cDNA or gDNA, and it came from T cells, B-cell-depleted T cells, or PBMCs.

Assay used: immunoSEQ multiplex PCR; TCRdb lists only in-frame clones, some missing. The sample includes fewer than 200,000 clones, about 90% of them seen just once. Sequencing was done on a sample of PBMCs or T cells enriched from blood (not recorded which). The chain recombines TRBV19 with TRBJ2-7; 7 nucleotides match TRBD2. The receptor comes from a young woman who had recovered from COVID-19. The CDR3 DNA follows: TGTGCCAGTAGTATAGGGCCGGGAGGACAACGGGCTGGTGAGCAGTACTTC. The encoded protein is CASSIGPGGQRAGEQYF.